The T cell receptor beta chain described here comes from a study of technical replicates of blood from four donors. Sequencing used immunoSEQ multiplex PCR; TCRdb keeps in-frame clones, though not all of them. The sample has over 75,000 clones, about 97% seen once; the top ten hold about 0.29%. There are 13 residues in the CDR3. The germline gives CDR1 LNHNV, CDR2 YYDKDF (reference sequence). V shed 2 bases and J shed 4 bases, with 9 bases lying between them. Sequenced material: T cells isolated from PBMCs. This sequence joins TRBV15 and TRBJ2-7; no clear D. The receptor comes from a human donor in good health. In nucleotides, the CDR3 is TGTGCCACCAGCAGACAGGTACAGTACGAGCAGTACTTC. Encoded protein: CATSRQVQYEQYF.